The 2 T cell receptor beta chains given below trace back to one sample, sequenced in a study of blood T cell repertoires in COVID-19. TCRdb keeps only in-frame clones here, not all; method: immunoSEQ multiplex PCR. The sample includes about 240,000 clones, 86% of them seen just once. The sample was peripheral blood. The receptor set was obtained from a woman aged 30 to 39 who had recovered from COVID-19.

V gene TRBV19 combines with J gene TRBJ2-5; TRBD2 matches 14 bases. J was trimmed by 1 base and V by 10 bases; bases with no gene match: 5. The CDR3 runs to 15 residues. Germline lookup yields CDR1 LNHDA and CDR2 SQIVND (reference sequence). The CDR3 loop reads CATRTSGGPQETQYF. The CDR3 region has the DNA TGTGCCACCAGGACTAGCGGGGGGCCCCAAGAGACCCAGTACTTC.

In its sample, this clone was seen many times. This rearrangement joins TRBV4-1 to TRBJ1-6; TRBD1 matches 8 bases. V shed 2 bases, J shed 9 bases, and the junction held 3 bases outside the gene matches. Germline V CDR1 and CDR2: MGHRA, YSYEKL. The CDR3 covers 14 residues. Here the CDR3 DNA reads TGCGCCAGCAGCCAACGACAGGGGAGTTCACCCCTCCACTTT. It translates to CASSQRQGSSPLHF.